This T cell receptor beta chain originates from a study of cytomegalovirus exposure and HLA in healthy donors. On the study more broadly: Among roughly 190 million T cells, an earlier analysis found 90 million to 130 million unique TCR beta sequences. Falling in the Caucasian-associated ancestry cluster were 80% to 90% of 300 to 500 genotyped donors.

Every donor was a healthy person donating bone marrow. Primers for the PCR totalled 60 Vbeta and 13 Jbeta. The repertoire was sequenced with immunoSEQ multiplex PCR; TCRdb's copy has only in-frame clones and lacks some. In the table there are 90,000 or so clones, approximately 60% of which are singletons. CDR3 length: 13 amino acids. The germline V gene encodes CDR1 LNHDA and CDR2 SQIVND (reference sequence). V was pared by 3 bases and J by 7 bases, with 10 bases between. Concerning this clone: No antigen is known for it.

Study-level points and caveats: Presence/absence analyses assumed roughly uniform sequencing depth across donors, which may not hold.

The sequence was obtained from a boy aged 5-17 years in good health and CMV-seropositive. The J gene is TRBJ1-5, the V gene TRBV19, with no clear D. Sequencing was done on a sample of PBMCs. CDR3 protein: CASSMRVRQPQHF. DNA of the CDR3: TGTGCCAGTAGTATGAGGGTAAGGCAGCCCCAGCATTTT.